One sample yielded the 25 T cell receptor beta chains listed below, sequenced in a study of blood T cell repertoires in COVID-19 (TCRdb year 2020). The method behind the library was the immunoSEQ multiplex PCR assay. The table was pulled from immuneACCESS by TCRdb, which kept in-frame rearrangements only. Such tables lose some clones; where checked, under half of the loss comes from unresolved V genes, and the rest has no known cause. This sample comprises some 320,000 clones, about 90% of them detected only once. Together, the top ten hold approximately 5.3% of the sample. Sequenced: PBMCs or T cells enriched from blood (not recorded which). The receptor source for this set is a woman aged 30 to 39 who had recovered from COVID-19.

The CDR3 sequence: CASSTGRGNGYTF. The DNA of the CDR3 is TGTGCCAGCAGCACAGGGCGTGGGAATGGCTACACCTTC. This chain links TRBV7-9 with TRBJ1-2, with D perhaps TRBD1 (6 bases). The CDR3 sequence is 13 residues long. Germline CDR1 and CDR2: SEHNR and FQNEAQ (reference sequence). Between the trimmed V and J ends, which lost 5 bases and 6 bases, there was a span of 13 bases.

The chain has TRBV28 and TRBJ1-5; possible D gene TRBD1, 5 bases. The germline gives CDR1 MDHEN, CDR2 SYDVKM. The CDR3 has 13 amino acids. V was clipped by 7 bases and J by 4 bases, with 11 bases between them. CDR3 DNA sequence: TGTGCCAGCACGTTTGCAGGGAATCAGCCCCAGCATTTT. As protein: CASTFAGNQPQHF. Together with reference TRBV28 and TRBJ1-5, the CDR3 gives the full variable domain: DVKVTQSSRYLVKRTGEKVFLECVQDMDHENMFWYRQDPGLGLRLIYFSYDVKMKEKGDIPEGYSVSREKKERFSLILESASTNQTSMYLCASTFAGNQPQHFGDGTRLSIL.

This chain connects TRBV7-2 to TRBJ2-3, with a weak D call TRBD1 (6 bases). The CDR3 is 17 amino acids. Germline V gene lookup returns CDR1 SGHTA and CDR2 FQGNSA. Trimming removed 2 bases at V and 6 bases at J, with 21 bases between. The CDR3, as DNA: TGTGCCAGCAGCTTATGGGACATCAAAATCCTTGCGGATACGCAGTATTTT. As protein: CASSLWDIKILADTQYF.

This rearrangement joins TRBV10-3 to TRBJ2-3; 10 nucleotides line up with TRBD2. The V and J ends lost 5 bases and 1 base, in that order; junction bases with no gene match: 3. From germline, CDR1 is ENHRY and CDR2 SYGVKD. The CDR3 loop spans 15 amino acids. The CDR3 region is CAISSLAGGTDTQYF. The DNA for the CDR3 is TGTGCCATCAGTTCCCTAGCGGGGGGCACAGATACGCAGTATTTT.

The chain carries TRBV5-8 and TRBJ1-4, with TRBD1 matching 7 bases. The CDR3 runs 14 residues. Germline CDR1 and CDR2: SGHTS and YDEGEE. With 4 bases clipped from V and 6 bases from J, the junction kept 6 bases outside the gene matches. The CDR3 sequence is CASSPGQPDEKLFF. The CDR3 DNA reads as TGTGCCAGCAGCCCGGGACAGCCGGATGAAAAACTGTTTTTT.

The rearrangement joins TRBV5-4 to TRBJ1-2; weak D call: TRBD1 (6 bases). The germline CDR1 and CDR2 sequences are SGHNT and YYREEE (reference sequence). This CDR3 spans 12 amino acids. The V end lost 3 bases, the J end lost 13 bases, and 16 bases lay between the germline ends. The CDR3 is CASSSATGLSTF. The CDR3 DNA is TGTGCCAGCAGCTCGGCCACAGGGTTAAGCACCTTC.

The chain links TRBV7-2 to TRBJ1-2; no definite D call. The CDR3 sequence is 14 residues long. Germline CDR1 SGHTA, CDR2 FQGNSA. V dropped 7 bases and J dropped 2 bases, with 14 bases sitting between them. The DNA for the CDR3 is TGTGCCAGCACCTTTAACGGAGGGAACTATGGCTACACCTTC. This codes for CASTFNGGNYGYTF. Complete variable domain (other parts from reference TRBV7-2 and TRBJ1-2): GAGVSQSPSNKVTEKGKDVELRCDPISGHTALYWYRQSLGQGLEFLIYFQGNSAPDKSGLPSDRFSAERTGGSVSTLTIQRTQQEDSAVYLCASTFNGGNYGYTFGSGTRLTVV.

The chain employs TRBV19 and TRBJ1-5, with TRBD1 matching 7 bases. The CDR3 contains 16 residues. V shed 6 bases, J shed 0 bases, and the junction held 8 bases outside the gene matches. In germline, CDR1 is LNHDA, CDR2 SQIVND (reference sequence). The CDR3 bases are TGTGCCAGTAGGAGGGACAGATTTTATAGCAATCAGCCCCAGCATTTT. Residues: CASRRDRFYSNQPQHF.

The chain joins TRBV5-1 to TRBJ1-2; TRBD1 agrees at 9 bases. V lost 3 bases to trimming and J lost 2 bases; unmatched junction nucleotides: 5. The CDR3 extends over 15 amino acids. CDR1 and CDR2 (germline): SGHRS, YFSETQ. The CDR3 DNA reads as TGCGCCAGCAGCTACATGGGACAGGGAAACTATGGCTACACCTTC. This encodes CASSYMGQGNYGYTF.

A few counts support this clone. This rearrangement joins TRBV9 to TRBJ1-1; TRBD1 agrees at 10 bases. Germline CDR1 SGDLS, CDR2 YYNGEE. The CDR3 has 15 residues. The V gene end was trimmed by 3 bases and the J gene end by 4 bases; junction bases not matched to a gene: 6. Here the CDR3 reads CASSARQGAITEAFF. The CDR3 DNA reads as TGTGCCAGCAGCGCACGACAGGGGGCAATCACTGAAGCTTTCTTT.

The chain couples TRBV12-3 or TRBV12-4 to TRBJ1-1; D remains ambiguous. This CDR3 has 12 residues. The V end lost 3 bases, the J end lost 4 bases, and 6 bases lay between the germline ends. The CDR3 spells CASSFGGTEAFF. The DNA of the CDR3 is TGTGCCAGCAGTTTTGGCGGCACTGAAGCTTTCTTT.

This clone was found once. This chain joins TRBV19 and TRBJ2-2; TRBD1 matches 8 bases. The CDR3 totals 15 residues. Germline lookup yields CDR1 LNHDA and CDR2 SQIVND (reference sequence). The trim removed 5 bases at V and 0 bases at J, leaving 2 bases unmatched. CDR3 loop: CASSADRANTGELFF. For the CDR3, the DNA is TGTGCCAGTAGTGCGGACAGGGCGAACACCGGGGAGCTGTTTTTT.

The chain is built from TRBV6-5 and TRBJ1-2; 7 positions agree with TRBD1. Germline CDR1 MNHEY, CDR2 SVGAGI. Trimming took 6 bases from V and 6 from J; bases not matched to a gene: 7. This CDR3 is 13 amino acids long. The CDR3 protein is CASRLDRHNGYTF. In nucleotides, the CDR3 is TGTGCCAGCAGACTGGACAGGCATAATGGCTACACCTTC.

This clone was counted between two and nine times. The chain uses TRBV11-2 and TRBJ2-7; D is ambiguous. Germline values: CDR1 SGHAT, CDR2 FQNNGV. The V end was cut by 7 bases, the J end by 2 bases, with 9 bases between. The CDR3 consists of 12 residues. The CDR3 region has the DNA TGTGCCAGCACCCCGCTACCCTACGAGCAGTACTTC. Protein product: CASTPLPYEQYF.

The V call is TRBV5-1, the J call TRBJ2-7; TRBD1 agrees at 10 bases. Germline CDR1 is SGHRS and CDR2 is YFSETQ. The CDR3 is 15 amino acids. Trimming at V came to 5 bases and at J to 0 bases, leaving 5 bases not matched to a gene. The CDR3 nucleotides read TGCGCCAGCAGAGACCGGGACAGGGGCTCCTACGAGCAGTACTTC. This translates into CASRDRDRGSYEQYF.

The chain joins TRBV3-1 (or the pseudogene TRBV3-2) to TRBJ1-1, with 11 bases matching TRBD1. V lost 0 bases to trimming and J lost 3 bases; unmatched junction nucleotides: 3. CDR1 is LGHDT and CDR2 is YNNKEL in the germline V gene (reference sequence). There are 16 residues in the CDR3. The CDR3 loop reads CASSQEGQGGYTEAFF. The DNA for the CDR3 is TGTGCCAGCAGCCAAGAGGGACAGGGGGGGTACACTGAAGCTTTCTTT.

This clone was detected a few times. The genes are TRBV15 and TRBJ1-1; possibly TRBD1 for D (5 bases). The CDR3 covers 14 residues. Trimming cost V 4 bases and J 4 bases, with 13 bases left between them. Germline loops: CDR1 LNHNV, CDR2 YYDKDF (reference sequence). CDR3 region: CATSTETVLTEAFF. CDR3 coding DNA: TGTGCCACCAGCACAGAGACAGTCCTCACTGAAGCTTTCTTT.

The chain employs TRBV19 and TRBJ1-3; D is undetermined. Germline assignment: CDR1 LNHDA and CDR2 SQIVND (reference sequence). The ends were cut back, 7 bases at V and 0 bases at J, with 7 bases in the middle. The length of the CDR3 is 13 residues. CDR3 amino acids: CASKQPSGNTIYF. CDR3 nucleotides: TGTGCCAGTAAACAGCCCTCTGGAAACACCATATATTTT.

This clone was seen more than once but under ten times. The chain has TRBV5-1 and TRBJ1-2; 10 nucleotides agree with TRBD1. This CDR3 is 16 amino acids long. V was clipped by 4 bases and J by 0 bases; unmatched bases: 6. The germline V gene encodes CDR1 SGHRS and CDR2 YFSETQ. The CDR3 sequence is CASSKGQGRTNYGYTF. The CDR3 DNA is TGCGCCAGCAGCAAGGGACAGGGGAGGACTAACTATGGCTACACCTTC. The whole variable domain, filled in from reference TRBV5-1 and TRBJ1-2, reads KAGVTQTPRYLIKTRGQQVTLSCSPISGHRSVSWYQQTPGQGLQFLFEYFSETQRNKGNFPGRFSGRQFSNSRSEMNVSTLELGDSALYLCASSKGQGRTNYGYTFGSGTRLTVV.

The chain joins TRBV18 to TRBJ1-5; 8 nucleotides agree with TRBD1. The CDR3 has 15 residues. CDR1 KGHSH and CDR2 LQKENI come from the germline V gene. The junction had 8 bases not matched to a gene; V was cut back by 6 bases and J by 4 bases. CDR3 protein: CASSPGTGRNQPQHF. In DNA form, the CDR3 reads TGTGCCAGCTCGCCAGGGACAGGACGGAATCAGCCCCAGCATTTT.

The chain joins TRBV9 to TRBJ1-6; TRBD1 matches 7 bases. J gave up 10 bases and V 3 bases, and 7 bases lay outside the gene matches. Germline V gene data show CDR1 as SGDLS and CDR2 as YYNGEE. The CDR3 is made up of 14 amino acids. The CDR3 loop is CASSATGEGSPLHF. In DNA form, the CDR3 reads TGTGCCAGCAGCGCAACAGGGGAAGGATCACCCCTCCACTTT.

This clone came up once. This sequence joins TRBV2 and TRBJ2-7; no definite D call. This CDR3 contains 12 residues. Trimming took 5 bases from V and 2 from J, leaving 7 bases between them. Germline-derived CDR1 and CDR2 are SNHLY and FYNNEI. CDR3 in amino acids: CASSLTAYEQYF. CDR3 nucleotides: TGTGCCAGCAGTCTTACGGCCTACGAGCAGTACTTC. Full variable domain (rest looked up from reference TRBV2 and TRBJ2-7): EPEVTQTPSHQVTQMGQEVILRCVPISNHLYFYWYRQILGQKVEFLVSFYNNEISEKSEIFDDQFSVERPDGSNFTLKIRSTKLEDSAMYFCASSLTAYEQYFGPGTRLTVT.

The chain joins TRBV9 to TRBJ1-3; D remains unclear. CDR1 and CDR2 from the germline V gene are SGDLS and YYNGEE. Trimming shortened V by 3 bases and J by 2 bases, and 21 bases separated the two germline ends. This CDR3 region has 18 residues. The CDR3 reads CASSAKVPGLRTGNTIYF. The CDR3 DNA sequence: TGTGCCAGCAGCGCGAAGGTGCCGGGTCTTAGAACTGGAAACACCATATATTTT.

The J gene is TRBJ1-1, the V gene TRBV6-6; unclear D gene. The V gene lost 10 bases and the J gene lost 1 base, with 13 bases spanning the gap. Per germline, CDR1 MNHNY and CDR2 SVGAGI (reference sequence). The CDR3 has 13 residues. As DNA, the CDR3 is TGTGCCACCCTAGGAGAGTCGAACACTGAAGCTTTCTTT. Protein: CATLGESNTEAFF.

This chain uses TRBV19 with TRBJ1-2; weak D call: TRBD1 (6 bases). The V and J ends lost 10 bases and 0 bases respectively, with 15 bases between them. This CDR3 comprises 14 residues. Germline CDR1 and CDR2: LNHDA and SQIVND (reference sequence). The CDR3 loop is CATPQQGPNYGYTF. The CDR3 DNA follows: TGTGCCACCCCTCAACAGGGCCCTAACTATGGCTACACCTTC.